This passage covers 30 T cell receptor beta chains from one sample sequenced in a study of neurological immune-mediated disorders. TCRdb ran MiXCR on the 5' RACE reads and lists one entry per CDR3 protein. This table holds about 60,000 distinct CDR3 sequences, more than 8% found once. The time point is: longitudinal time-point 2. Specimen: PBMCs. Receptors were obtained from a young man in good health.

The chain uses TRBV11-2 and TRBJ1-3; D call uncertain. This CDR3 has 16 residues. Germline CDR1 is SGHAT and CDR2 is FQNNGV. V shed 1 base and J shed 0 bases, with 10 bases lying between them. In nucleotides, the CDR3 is TGTGCCAGCAGCTTAGTGGGCGGCAGCTCTGGAAACACCATATATTTT. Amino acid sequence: CASSLVGGSSGNTIYF.

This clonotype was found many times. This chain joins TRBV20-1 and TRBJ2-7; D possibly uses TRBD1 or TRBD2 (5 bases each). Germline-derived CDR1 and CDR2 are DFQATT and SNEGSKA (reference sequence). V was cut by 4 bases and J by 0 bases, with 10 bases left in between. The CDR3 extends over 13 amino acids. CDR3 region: CSATGTDSYEQYF. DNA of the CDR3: TGCAGTGCTACCGGGACCGACTCCTACGAGCAGTACTTC.

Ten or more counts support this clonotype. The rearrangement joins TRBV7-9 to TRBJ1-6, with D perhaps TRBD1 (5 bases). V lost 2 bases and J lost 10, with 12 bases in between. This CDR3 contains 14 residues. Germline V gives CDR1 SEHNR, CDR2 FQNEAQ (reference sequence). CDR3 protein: CASSLIGAVSPLHF. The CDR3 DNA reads TGTGCCAGCAGCTTAATAGGGGCAGTCTCACCCCTCCACTTT.

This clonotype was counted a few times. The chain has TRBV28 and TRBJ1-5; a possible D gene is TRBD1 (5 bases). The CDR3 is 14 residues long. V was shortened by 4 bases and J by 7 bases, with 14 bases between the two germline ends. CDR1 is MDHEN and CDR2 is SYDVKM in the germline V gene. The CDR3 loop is CASSSPGGEQPQHF. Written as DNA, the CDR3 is TGTGCCAGCAGTTCTCCCGGGGGGGAACAGCCCCAGCATTTT.

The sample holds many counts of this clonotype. The CDR3 DNA sequence: TGTGCCAGCAGCTTAAGGGAGGGTGAAAAACTGTTTTTT. Its protein product is CASSLREGEKLFF. The chain combines TRBV7-2 with TRBJ1-4; no clear D. Deletions cut 2 bases from V and 7 bases from J, with 8 bases between. The CDR3 totals 13 residues. Per germline, CDR1 SGHTA and CDR2 FQGNSA.

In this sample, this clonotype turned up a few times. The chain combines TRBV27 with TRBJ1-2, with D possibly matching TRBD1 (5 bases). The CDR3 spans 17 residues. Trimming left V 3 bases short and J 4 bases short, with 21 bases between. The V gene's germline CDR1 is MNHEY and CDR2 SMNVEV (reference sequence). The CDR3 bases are TGTGCCAGCAGTTTTCTCAACCCGGGACGGAGATCCTATGGCTACACCTTC. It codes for CASSFLNPGRRSYGYTF.

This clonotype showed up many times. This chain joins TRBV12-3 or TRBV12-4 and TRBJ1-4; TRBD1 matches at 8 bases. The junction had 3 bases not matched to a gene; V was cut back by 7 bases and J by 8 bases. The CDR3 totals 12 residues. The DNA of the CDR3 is TGTGCCAGCACCTGGGACAGGGAAAAACTGTTTTTT. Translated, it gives CASTWDREKLFF.

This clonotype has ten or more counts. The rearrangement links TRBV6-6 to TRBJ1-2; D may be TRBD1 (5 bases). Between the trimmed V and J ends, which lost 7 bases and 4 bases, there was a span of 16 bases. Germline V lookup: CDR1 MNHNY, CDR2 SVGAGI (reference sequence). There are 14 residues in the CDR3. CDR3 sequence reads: CASTPPGEGYGYTF. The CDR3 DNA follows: TGTGCCAGCACTCCTCCGGGGGAGGGCTATGGCTACACCTTC.

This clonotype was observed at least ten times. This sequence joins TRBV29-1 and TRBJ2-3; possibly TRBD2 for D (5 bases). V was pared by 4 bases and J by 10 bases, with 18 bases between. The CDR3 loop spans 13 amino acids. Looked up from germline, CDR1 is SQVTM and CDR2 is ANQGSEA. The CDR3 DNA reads TGCAGCGTTGGTTCCAGCGATGGGCGGGCGCAGTATTTT. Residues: CSVGSSDGRAQYF.

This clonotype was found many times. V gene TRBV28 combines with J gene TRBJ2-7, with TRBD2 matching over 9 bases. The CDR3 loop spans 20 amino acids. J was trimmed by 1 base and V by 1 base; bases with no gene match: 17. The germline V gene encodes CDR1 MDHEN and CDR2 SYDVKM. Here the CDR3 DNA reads TGTGCCAGCAGTTTATTCCGGCGGGAGGGCCTATTCGTCGTTTCCTACGAGCAGTACTTC. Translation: CASSLFRREGLFVVSYEQYF.

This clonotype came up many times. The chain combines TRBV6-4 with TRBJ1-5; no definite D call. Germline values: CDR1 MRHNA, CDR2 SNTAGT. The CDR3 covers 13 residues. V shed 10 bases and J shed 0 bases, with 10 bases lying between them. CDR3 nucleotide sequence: TGTGCCACCGATGTATATAGCAATCAGCCCCAGCATTTT. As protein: CATDVYSNQPQHF.

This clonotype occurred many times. The CDR3 loop reads CASSFQGSSYNEQFF. The DNA of the CDR3 is TGTGCCAGCAGTTTTCAGGGCTCTTCCTACAATGAGCAGTTCTTC. The chain is built from TRBV12-3 or TRBV12-4 and TRBJ2-1; tentative D call: TRBD1 (5 bases). V shed 3 bases and J shed 1 base, with 10 bases lying between them. The length of the CDR3 is 15 residues.

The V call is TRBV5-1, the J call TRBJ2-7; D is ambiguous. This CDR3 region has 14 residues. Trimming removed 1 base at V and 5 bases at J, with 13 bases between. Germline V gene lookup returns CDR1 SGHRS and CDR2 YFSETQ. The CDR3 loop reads CASSLLSTSDEQYF. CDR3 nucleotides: TGCGCCAGCAGCTTGTTATCTACCTCTGACGAGCAGTACTTC.

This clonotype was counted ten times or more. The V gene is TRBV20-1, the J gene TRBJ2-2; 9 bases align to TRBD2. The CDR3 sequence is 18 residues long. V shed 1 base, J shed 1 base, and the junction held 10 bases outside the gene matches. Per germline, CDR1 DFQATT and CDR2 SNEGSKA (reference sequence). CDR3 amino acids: CSARVVASGTKNTGELFF. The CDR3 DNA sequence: TGCAGTGCTAGAGTGGTGGCTAGCGGGACGAAGAACACCGGGGAGCTGTTTTTT.

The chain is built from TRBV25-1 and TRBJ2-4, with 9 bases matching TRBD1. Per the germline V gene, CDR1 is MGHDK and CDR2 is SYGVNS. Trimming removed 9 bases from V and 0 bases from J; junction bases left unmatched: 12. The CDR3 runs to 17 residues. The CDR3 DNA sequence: TGTGCCAGGAAACAGGGACAGGGTAGGGGAGCCAAAAACATTCAGTACTTC. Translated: CARKQGQGRGAKNIQYF.

CDR3 protein: CSVEVLGQNYGYTF. Written as DNA, the CDR3 is TGCAGCGTTGAAGTTCTCGGACAGAACTATGGCTACACCTTC. V gene TRBV29-1 combines with J gene TRBJ1-2; possibly TRBD1 for D (6 bases). Looked up from germline, CDR1 is SQVTM and CDR2 is ANQGSEA. The CDR3 is made up of 14 amino acids. V dropped 1 base and J dropped 2 bases, with 11 bases sitting between them.

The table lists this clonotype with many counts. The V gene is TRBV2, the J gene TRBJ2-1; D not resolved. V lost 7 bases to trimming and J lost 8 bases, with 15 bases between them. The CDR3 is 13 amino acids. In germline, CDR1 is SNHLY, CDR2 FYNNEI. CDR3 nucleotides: TGTGCCAGCACTGGGTTTCTTGGGGATGAGCAGTTCTTC. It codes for CASTGFLGDEQFF.

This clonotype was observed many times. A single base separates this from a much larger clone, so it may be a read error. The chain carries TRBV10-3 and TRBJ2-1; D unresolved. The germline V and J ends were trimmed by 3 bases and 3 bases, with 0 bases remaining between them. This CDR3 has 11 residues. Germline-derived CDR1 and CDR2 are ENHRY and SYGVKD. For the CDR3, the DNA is TGTGCCATCAGTGACTACAATGAGCAGTTCTTC. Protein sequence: CAISDYNEQFF.

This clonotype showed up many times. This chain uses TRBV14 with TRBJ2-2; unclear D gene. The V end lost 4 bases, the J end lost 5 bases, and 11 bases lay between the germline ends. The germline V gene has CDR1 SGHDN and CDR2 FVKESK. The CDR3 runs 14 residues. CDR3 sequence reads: CASSPRSRTGELFF. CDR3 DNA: TGTGCCAGCAGCCCTAGATCCCGGACCGGGGAGCTGTTTTTT.

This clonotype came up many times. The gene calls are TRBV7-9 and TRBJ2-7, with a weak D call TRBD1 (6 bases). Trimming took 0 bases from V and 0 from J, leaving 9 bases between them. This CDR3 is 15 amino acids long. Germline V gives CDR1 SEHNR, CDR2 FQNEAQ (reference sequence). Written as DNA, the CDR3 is TGTGCCAGCAGCTTAGCCCCGGGACACTCCTACGAGCAGTACTTC. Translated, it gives CASSLAPGHSYEQYF.

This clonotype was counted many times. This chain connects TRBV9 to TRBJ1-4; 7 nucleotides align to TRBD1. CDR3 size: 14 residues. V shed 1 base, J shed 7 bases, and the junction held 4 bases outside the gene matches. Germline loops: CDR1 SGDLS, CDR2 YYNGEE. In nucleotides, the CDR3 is TGTGCCAGCAGCGTAAGCAGGGGGGGTGAAAAACTGTTTTTT. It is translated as CASSVSRGGEKLFF.

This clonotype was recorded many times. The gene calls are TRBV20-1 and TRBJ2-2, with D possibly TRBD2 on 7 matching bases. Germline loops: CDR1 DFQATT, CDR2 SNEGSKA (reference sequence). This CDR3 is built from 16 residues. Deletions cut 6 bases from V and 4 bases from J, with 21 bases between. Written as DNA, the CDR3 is TGCAGTGCGGGGGGCCTTGGGAGGGGGGTCACCGGGGAGCTGTTTTTT. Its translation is CSAGGLGRGVTGELFF.

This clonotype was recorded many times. The CDR3 nucleotides are TGCAGTGCTAGAGATCCGGGACAGGGCTACGAGCAGTACTTC. Its protein product is CSARDPGQGYEQYF. The chain combines TRBV20-1 with TRBJ2-7; 9 nucleotides match TRBD1. Germline lookup yields CDR1 DFQATT and CDR2 SNEGSKA (reference sequence). The ends lost 0 bases at V and 3 bases at J; junction bases unmatched: 3. The CDR3 extends over 14 amino acids.

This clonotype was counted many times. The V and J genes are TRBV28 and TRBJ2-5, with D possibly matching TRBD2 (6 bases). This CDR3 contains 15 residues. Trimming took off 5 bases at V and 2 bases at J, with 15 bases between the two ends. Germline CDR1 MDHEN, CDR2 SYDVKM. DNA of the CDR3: TGTGCCAGCAGTCCCCCGGAGGGGCATCAAGAGACCCAGTACTTC. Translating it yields CASSPPEGHQETQYF. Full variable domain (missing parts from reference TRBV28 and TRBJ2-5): DVKVTQSSRYLVKRTGEKVFLECVQDMDHENMFWYRQDPGLGLRLIYFSYDVKMKEKGDIPEGYSVSREKKERFSLILESASTNQTSMYLCASSPPEGHQETQYFGPGTRLLVL.

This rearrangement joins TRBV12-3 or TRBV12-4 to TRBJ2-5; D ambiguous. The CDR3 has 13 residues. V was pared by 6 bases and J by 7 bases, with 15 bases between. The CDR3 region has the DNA TGTGCCAGCAGCCCTCGAGGATCCCTGACCCAGTACTTC. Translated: CASSPRGSLTQYF.

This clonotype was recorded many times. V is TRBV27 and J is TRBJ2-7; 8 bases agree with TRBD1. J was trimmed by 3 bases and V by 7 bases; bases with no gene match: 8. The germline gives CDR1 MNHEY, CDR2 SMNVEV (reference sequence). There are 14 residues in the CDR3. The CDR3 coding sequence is TGTGCCAGCACTACGACAGGGGCGAGCTACGAGCAGTACTTC. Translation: CASTTTGASYEQYF.

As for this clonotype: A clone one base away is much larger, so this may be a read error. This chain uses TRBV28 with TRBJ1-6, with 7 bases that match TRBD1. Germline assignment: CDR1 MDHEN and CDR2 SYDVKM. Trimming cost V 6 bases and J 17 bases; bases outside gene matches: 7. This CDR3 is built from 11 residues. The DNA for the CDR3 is TGTGCCAGCAGCCTAAACAGGGGCATCCACTTT. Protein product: CASSLNRGIHF.

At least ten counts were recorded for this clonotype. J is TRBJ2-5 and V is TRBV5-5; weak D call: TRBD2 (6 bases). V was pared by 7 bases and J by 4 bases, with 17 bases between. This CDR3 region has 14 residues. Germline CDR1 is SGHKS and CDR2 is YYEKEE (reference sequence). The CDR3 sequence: CASRAGTLGETQYF. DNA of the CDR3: TGTGCCAGCCGCGCAGGGACTTTGGGAGAGACCCAGTACTTC.

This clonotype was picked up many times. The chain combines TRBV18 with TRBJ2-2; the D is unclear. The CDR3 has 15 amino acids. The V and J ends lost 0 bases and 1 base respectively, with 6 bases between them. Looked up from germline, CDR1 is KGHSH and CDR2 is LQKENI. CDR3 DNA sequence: TGTGCCAGCTCACCACCGGTCCAGAACACCGGGGAGCTGTTTTTT. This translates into CASSPPVQNTGELFF. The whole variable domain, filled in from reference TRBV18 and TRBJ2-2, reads NAGVMQNPRHLVRRRGQEARLRCSPMKGHSHVYWYRQLPEEGLKFMVYLQKENIIDESGMPKERFSAEFPKEGPSILRIQQVVRGDSAAYFCASSPPVQNTGELFFGEGSRLTVL.

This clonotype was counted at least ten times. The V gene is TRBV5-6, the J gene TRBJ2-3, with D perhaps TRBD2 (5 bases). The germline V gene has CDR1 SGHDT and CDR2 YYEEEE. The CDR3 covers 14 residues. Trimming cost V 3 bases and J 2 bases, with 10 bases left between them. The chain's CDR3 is CASSSPGDTDTQYF. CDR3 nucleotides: TGTGCCAGCAGCTCACCCGGGGACACAGATACGCAGTATTTT.